The source of this T cell receptor beta chain is a study of PD-L1 blockade in urothelial cancer. General observations from the study: Clones that were tumor-associated expanded more in the blood of durable-benefit patients at 3 weeks. Below-median blood TCR clonality before treatment forecast better survival.

Time point specified: peripheral blood 6 weeks after treatment start. The table came from immunoSEQ multiplex PCR; TCRdb's copy has only in-frame clones and leaves some out. The sample has 45,000 to 60,000 clones; roughly 91% are singletons. Note on this clone: The antigen is unknown.

This clonotype originated in a man aged 60 to 75 with urothelial cancer. The sample in question was PBMCs, obtained around atezolizumab (anti-PD-L1) treatment.

The DNA for the CDR3 is TGTGCCAGCAGCAAGAGGACAGAAACTCTAGCGGGGGTTTACTTC. Translation gives CASSKRTETLAGVYF. The chain links TRBV13 to TRBJ2-7; 10 bases align to TRBD2. The CDR3 runs 15 residues. Germline CDR1 PRHDT, CDR2 FYEKMQ (reference sequence). V lost 5 bases, J lost 13 bases, and 17 bases stayed unmatched.